The 8 T cell receptor beta chains reported below all come from one sample, sequenced in a study of T cells in Graves' hyperthyroidism and ophthalmopathy. Amplification yielded TCR beta CDR3 regions, with RNA transcripts as the source. First-round RT-PCR of the TCR CDR3 relied on the HTBI primer set. TCRdb fed the multiplex PCR reads into MiXCR, producing one record per CDR3 protein. The sample includes a few hundred thousand distinct CDR3 sequences, roughly 14% of them seen just once. Sequencing was done on a sample of blood. Receptors were obtained from a man under 40 with Graves' hyperthyroidism that later progressed to Graves' ophthalmopathy.

This clonotype was seen more than once but under ten times. The J gene is TRBJ1-1, the V gene TRBV5-6; D might be TRBD1 (5 bases). The V end was cut by 4 bases, the J end by 7 bases, with 14 bases between. The germline V gene has CDR1 SGHDT and CDR2 YYEEEE. This CDR3 has 13 amino acids. The CDR3 protein is CASSPGSDGEAFF. CDR3 coding DNA: TGTGCCAGCAGCCCAGGGTCCGATGGTGAAGCTTTCTTT.

Of note for this clonotype: With a much larger clone just one base away, this may be a read error. This chain connects TRBV6-1 to TRBJ1-5, with D uncertain. The germline V gene has CDR1 MNHNS and CDR2 SASEGT. This CDR3 region has 11 residues. Trimming removed 2 bases at V and 7 bases at J, with 3 bases between. Here the CDR3 reads CASSERQPQHF. The DNA for the CDR3 is TGTGCCAGCAGTGAAAGGCAGCCCCAGCATTTT.

This clonotype was detected many times. This chain joins TRBV6-5 and TRBJ1-4; D uncertain. V was shortened by 0 bases and J by 0 bases, with 5 bases between the two germline ends. The length of the CDR3 is 15 residues. Germline lookup yields CDR1 MNHEY and CDR2 SVGAGI. CDR3 bases: TGTGCCAGCAGTTACTCGGGTGCAACTAATGAAAAACTGTTTTTT. Translated, it gives CASSYSGATNEKLFF.

V gene TRBV28 combines with J gene TRBJ2-7; the match to TRBD1 covers 9 bases. The CDR3 is 14 amino acids. After removal of 7 bases from V and 4 bases from J, the junction contained 8 bases not matched to a gene. The germline V gene has CDR1 MDHEN and CDR2 SYDVKM. CDR3 in amino acids: CASTTTGGRYEQYF. The CDR3 DNA follows: TGTGCCAGCACGACGACAGGGGGGAGGTACGAGCAGTACTTC.

V is TRBV20-1 and J is TRBJ1-1; D possibly corresponds to TRBD1 (5 bases). This CDR3 spans 12 amino acids. Trimming cost V 3 bases and J 8 bases, with 13 bases left between them. Germline V gives CDR1 DFQATT, CDR2 SNEGSKA (reference sequence). CDR3 in DNA: TGCAGTGCTAGTCACGGGGCCGAAGAAGCTTTCTTT. As protein: CSASHGAEEAFF.

The gene calls are TRBV5-1 and TRBJ1-4, with unresolved D. The V end was cut by 5 bases, the J end by 7 bases, with 15 bases between. There are 14 residues in the CDR3. Germline CDR1 and CDR2: SGHRS and YFSETQ. The chain's CDR3 is CASSLWQPPEKLFF. The CDR3 DNA sequence: TGCGCCAGCAGTTTGTGGCAGCCTCCTGAAAAACTGTTTTTT.

This clonotype was detected ten times or more. The chain recombines TRBV7-2 with TRBJ2-1, with TRBD1 identical over 11 bases. The trim removed 5 bases at V and 8 bases at J, leaving 11 bases unmatched. The CDR3 has 16 residues. Germline V lookup: CDR1 SGHTA, CDR2 FQGNSA. This CDR3 is CASSQRRDRGWYEQFF. In DNA form, the CDR3 reads TGTGCCAGCAGCCAACGCCGGGACAGGGGGTGGTATGAGCAGTTCTTC.

In this sample, this clonotype turned up a few times. The V call is TRBV6-5, the J call TRBJ2-7; D is perhaps TRBD1 (5 bases). The germline V gene has CDR1 MNHEY and CDR2 SVGAGI. V was cut by 2 bases and J by 5 bases, with 13 bases left in between. The length of the CDR3 is 14 residues. The CDR3 is CASSYHRGADEQYF. CDR3 nucleotide sequence: TGTGCCAGCAGTTACCATAGGGGTGCCGACGAGCAGTACTTC.